The T cell receptor (beta chain) under discussion was sequenced for a study of T cells after yellow fever vaccination. TCRdb re-analysed the 5' RACE reads in MiXCR, keeping a single row per CDR3 protein. The table includes hundreds of thousands of distinct CDR3 sequences, 8% to 10% detected once. The CDR3 consists of 15 residues. V lost 6 bases and J lost 4; bases outside the gene matches: 5. Per germline, CDR1 KGHSH and CDR2 LQKENI. The study, taken as a whole, reports: Subsequent to the booster, the majority of primary-vaccination clones reappeared (less than 97% CD4, about 90% CD8).

This clonotype was recorded at least ten times. Its antigen is unidentified. Here the sequenced sample was PBMCs, taken on the day of the first yellow fever vaccination. The TCR was taken from a man between 18 and 35 years old who received the YFV17D yellow fever vaccine. The V and J genes are TRBV18 and TRBJ2-2; 10 bases fit TRBD1. The CDR3: CASSAGQGTTGELFF. The CDR3 nucleotides are TGTGCCAGCTCGGCGGGACAGGGGACCACCGGGGAGCTGTTTTTT. The entire variable domain, with the rest obtained from reference TRBV18 and TRBJ2-2, is as follows: NAGVMQNPRHLVRRRGQEARLRCSPMKGHSHVYWYRQLPEEGLKFMVYLQKENIIDESGMPKERFSAEFPKEGPSILRIQQVVRGDSAAYFCASSAGQGTTGELFFGEGSRLTVL.